The table lists the clone carrying this T cell receptor (beta chain) with a few counts. There are 12 residues in the CDR3. Germline values: CDR1 SGHKS, CDR2 YYEKEE (reference sequence). The V end was cut by 4 bases, the J end by 3 bases, with 4 bases between. This sample was taken from a study of T cells after yellow fever vaccination. The authors made TCR cDNA by 5'RACE template switching, adding a universal primer site and UMIs. MiXCR, run by TCRdb on the 5' RACE reads, gives a single entry per CDR3 protein. Altogether a few hundred thousand distinct CDR3 sequences are present, roughly 6.3% being singletons, with the ten largest covering approximately 1%.

This sequence originates from a man aged 25-45 years who received the YFV17D yellow fever vaccine. The sample consisted of CD4+ T cells sorted from PBMCs, taken on the day of the yellow fever booster vaccination. This chain connects TRBV5-5 to TRBJ2-2, with no clear D. CDR3 nucleotides: TGTGCCAGCAGCCGCTACACCGGGGAGCTGTTTTTT. It translates to CASSRYTGELFF.